Detailed here is one T cell receptor (beta chain). What it binds is unknown. Germline values: CDR1 SGHAT, CDR2 FQNNGV. Deletions cut 5 bases from V and 11 bases from J, with 9 bases between. CDR3 length: 11 amino acids. These data belong to a study of blood T cells in healthy people across ages. Study context: Capture by template switching was about one barcoded beta molecule per two T cells. Findings and caveats of the study: Diversity of TCR beta per million T cells declined in a roughly linear way with age.

Together with a sample-barcoded 5' primer, a J-beta primer mix was included in a second PCR lasting about 6 to 11 cycles. TCRdb independently ran MiXCR on the 5' RACE reads; one entry per CDR3 protein. Among about 800,000 distinct CDR3 sequences listed, about 25% were seen once. These sequences were also reported in another study, on T cells of mothers and their children. From that report: For each mother, over 8 million TCR beta CDR3 reads were obtained, and for each child, roughly 3.2 million. Overlap ran slightly, non-significantly higher for related than unrelated mother-child pairs.

Sequencing input: blood. V usage is TRBV11-2 and J usage is TRBJ1-4; unclear D gene. This receptor was identified in a boy aged 10-17 years in good health. CDR3 in DNA: TGTGCCAGCAGCGGAGGAGGGAAACTGTTTTTT. Translation gives CASSGGGKLFF. The full variable domain, its missing parts supplied by reference TRBV11-2 and TRBJ1-4, is EAGVAQSPRYKIIEKRQSVAFWCNPISGHATLYWYQQILGQGPKLLIQFQNNGVVDDSQLPKDRFSAERLKGVDSTLKIQPAKLEDSAVYLCASSGGGKLFFGSGTQLSVL.